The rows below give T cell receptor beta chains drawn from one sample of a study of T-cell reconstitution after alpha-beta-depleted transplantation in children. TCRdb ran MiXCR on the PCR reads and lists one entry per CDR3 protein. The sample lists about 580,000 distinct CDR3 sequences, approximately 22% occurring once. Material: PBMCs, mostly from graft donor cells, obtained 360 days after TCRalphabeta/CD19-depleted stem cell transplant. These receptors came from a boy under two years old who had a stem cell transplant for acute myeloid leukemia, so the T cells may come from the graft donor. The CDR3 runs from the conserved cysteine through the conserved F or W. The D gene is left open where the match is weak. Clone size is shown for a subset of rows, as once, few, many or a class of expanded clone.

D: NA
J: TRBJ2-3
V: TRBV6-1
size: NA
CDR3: CASSKTSSTDTQYF
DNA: TGTGCCAGCAGCAAAACTAGTAGTACAGATACGCAGTATTTT

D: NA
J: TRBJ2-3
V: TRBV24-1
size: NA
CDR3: CATSDSLTGRSTDTQYF
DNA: TGTGCCACCAGTGATTCACTCACAGGGAGGAGCACAGATACGCAGTATTTT

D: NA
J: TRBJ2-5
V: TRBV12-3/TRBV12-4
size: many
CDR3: CASSWVRQETQYF
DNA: TGTGCCAGCAGTTGGGTCAGACAAGAGACCCAGTACTTC

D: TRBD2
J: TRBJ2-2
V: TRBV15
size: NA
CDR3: CATSRGLAANTGELFF
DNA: TGTGCCACCAGCAGAGGACTAGCGGCGAACACCGGGGAGCTGTTTTTT

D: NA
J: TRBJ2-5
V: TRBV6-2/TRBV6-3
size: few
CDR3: CASSHPETQYF
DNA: TGTGCCAGCAGCCACCCAGAGACCCAGTACTTC

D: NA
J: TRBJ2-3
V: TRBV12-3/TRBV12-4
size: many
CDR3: CASSYDPDTQYF
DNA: TGTGCCAGCAGTTACGACCCTGATACGCAGTATTTT

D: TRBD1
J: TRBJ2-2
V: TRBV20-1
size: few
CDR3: CSARRGQPNTGELFF
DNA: TGCAGTGCTAGAAGGGGACAGCCGAACACCGGGGAGCTGTTTTTT

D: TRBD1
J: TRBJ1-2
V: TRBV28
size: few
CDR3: CASLPEDRGLKFVGYTF
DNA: TGTGCCAGCCTCCCGGAGGACAGGGGGCTGAAGTTTGTAGGCTACACCTTC

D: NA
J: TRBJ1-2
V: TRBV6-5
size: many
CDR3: CASSPLATNYGYTF
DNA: TGTGCCAGCAGCCCCCTCGCGACAAACTATGGCTACACCTTC

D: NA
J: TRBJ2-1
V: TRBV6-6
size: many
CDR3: CASISGVNEQFF
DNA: TGTGCCAGCATTTCAGGGGTCAATGAGCAGTTCTTC

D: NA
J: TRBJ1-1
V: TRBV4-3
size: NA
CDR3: CASSQGTTTTEAFF
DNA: TGCGCCAGCAGCCAAGGGACAACCACGACTGAAGCTTTCTTT

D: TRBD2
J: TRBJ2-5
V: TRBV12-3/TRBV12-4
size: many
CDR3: CASSTLPGGTQETQYF
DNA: TGTGCCAGCAGCACCCTCCCCGGGGGGACCCAAGAGACCCAGTACTTC

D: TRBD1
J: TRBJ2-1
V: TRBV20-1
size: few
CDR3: CSAQTGTLYNEQFF
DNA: TGCAGTGCCCAGACAGGGACACTCTACAATGAGCAGTTCTTC

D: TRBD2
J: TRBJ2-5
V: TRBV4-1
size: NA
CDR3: CASSQSGLASVETQYF
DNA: TGCGCCAGCAGCCAATCGGGACTAGCATCCGTGGAGACCCAGTACTTC

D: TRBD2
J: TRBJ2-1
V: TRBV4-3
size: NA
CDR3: CASSQERGGPYNEQFF
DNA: TGCGCCAGCAGCCAAGAACGCGGGGGGCCCTACAATGAGCAGTTCTTC

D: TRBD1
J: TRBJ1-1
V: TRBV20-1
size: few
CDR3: CSADPRHRGPEAFF
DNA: TGCAGTGCCGATCCCCGGCACAGGGGCCCTGAAGCTTTCTTT

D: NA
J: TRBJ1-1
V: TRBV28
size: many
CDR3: CASSFLVWRMNTEAFF
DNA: TGTGCCAGCAGTTTCCTCGTTTGGAGGATGAACACTGAAGCTTTCTTT

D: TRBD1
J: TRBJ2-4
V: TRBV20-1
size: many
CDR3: CSARTGKNIQYF
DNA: TGCAGTGCGCGGACAGGGAAAAACATTCAGTACTTC

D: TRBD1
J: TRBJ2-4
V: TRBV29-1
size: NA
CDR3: CSVRTGVAKNIQYF
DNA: TGCAGCGTCAGGACAGGGGTAGCCAAAAACATTCAGTACTTC

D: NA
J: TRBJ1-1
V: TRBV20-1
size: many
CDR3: CSARGEPPRAFF
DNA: TGCAGTGCTAGAGGCGAGCCCCCAAGGGCTTTCTTT

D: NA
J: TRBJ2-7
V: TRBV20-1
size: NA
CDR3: CSAKPRVGEQYF
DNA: TGCAGTGCTAAACCCAGGGTGGGCGAGCAGTACTTC

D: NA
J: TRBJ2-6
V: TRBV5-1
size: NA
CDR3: CASSSSATEAGANVLTF
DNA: TGCGCCAGCAGCTCCTCTGCGACCGAAGCTGGGGCCAACGTCCTGACTTTC

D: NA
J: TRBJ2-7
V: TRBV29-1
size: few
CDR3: CSVEDSVAYEQYF
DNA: TGCAGCGTTGAAGATTCAGTCGCCTACGAGCAGTACTTC

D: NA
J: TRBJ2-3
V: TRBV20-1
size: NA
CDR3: CSARIDRSTDTQYF
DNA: TGCAGTGCTAGGATCGACAGGAGCACAGATACGCAGTATTTT

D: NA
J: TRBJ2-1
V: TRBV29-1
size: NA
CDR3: CSGGTRGSSYNEQFF
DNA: TGCAGCGGCGGAACAAGGGGATCCTCCTACAATGAGCAGTTCTTC

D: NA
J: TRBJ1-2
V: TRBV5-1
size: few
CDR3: CASSFTQGNGYTF
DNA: TGCGCCAGCAGCTTCACACAGGGTAATGGCTACACCTTC

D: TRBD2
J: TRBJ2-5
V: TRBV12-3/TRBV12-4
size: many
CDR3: CASSWQAGGQETQYF
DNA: TGTGCCAGCAGTTGGCAAGCGGGGGGCCAAGAGACCCAGTACTTC

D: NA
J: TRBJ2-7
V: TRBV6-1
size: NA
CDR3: CASSKLSDVSYEQYF
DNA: TGTGCCAGCAGTAAACTCTCGGACGTCTCCTACGAGCAGTACTTC

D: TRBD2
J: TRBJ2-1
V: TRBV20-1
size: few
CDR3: CSARTSGTSINEQFF
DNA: TGCAGTGCTAGAACCTCCGGGACTAGTATCAATGAGCAGTTCTTC

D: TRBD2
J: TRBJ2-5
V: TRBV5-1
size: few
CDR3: CASSLGLAAIGAETQYF
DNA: TGCGCCAGCAGCTTGGGACTAGCGGCAATAGGCGCGGAGACCCAGTACTTC

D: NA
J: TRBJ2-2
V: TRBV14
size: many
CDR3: CASSQQARGELFF
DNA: TGTGCCAGCAGCCAACAGGCTCGCGGGGAGCTGTTTTTT

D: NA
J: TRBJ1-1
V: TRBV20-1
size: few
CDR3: CSARDLGLNTEAFF
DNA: TGCAGTGCTAGAGATTTGGGACTGAACACTGAAGCTTTCTTT

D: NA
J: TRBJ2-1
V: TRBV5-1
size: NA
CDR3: CASSLPAGEQFF
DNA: TGCGCCAGCAGCTTACCGGCGGGAGAGCAGTTCTTC

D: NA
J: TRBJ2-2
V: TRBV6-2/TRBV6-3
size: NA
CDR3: CASNRGTSTGELFF
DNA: TGTGCCAGCAACCGCGGGACAAGTACCGGGGAGCTGTTTTTT

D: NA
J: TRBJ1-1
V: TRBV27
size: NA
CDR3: CASSLVGVGDAPMNTEAFF
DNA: TGTGCCAGCAGTTTAGTTGGCGTGGGCGACGCGCCTATGAACACTGAAGCTTTCTTT

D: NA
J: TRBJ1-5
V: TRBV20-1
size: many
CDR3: CSAREKGYSNQPQHF
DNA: TGCAGTGCTAGAGAGAAGGGCTATAGCAATCAGCCCCAGCATTTT

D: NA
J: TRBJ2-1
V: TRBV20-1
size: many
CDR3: CSASVGGPPGEQFF
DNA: TGCAGTGCTAGTGTAGGGGGGCCTCCGGGGGAGCAGTTCTTC

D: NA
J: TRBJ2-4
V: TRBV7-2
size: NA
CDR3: CASSSARLQGKNIQYF
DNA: TGTGCCAGCAGCTCAGCGAGGTTGCAGGGCAAAAACATTCAGTACTTC

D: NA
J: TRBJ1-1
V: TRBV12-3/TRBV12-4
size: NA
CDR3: CASSFGYIHTEAFF
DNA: TGTGCCAGCAGTTTTGGATACATTCACACTGAAGCTTTCTTT

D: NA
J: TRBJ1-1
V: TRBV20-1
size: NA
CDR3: CSARLGRDTEAFF
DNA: TGCAGTGCTAGACTGGGGCGGGACACTGAAGCTTTCTTT

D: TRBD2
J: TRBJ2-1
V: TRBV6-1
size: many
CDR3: CASSDSGGAYNEQFF
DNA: TGTGCCAGCAGTGACAGCGGGGGGGCCTACAATGAGCAGTTCTTC

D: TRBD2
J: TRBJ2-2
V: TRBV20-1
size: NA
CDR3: CSASPSGAGELFF
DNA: TGCAGTGCTAGTCCTAGCGGGGCCGGGGAGCTGTTTTTT

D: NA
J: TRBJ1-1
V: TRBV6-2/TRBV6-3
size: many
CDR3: CASSYPQMDRLNTEAFF
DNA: TGTGCCAGCAGTTACCCTCAAATGGACAGACTGAACACTGAAGCTTTCTTT

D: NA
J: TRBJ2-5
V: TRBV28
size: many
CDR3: CASSSTPSNKVTQYF
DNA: TGTGCCAGCAGTTCCACACCGTCGAACAAGGTGACCCAGTACTTC

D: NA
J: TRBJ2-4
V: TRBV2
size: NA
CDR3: CASRDPRNIQYF
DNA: TGTGCCAGCAGGGACCCCAGAAACATTCAGTACTTC

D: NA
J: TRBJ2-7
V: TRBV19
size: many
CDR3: CASSPDRRDYEQYF
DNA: TGTGCCAGTAGTCCGGACCGTCGAGACTACGAGCAGTACTTC

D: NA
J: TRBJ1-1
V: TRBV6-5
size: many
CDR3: CASSYNPNTEAFF
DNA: TGTGCCAGCAGTTACAATCCGAACACTGAAGCTTTCTTT

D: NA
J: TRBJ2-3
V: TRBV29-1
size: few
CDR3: CSVATLSTDTQYF
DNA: TGCAGCGTTGCGACTTTGAGCACAGATACGCAGTATTTT

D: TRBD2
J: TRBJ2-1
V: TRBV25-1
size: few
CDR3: CASSEPSSGVHEQFF
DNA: TGTGCCAGCAGTGAACCATCGAGCGGGGTCCATGAGCAGTTCTTC

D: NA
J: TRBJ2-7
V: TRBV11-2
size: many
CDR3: CASSFQGPTYEQYF
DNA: TGTGCCAGCAGCTTCCAGGGCCCTACCTACGAGCAGTACTTC

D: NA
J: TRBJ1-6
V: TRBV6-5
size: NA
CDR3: CASSYSGAGGNSPLHF
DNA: TGTGCCAGCAGTTACTCCGGGGCAGGAGGTAACTCACCCCTCCACTTT

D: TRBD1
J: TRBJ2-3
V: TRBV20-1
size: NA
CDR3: CSASGGQGTDTQYF
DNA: TGCAGTGCTAGCGGCGGACAGGGCACAGATACGCAGTATTTT

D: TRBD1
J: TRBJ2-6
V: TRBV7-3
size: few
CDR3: CASSLGDRGTGANVLTF
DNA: TGTGCCAGCAGCTTAGGTGACAGGGGCACTGGGGCCAACGTCCTGACTTTC

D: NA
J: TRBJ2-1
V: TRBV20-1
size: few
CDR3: CSAESAYNEQFF
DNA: TGCAGTGCTGAATCGGCATACAATGAGCAGTTCTTC